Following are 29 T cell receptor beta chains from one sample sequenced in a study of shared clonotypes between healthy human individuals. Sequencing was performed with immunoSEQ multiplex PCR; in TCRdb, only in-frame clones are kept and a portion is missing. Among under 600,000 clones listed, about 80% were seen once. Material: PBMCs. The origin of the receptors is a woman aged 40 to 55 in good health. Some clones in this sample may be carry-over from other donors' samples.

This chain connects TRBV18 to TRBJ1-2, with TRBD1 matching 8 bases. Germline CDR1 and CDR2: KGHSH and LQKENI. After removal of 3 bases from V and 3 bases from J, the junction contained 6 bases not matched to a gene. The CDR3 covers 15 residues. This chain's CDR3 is CASSPGQGADYGYTF. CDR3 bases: TGTGCCAGCTCACCGGGGCAGGGGGCTGACTATGGCTACACCTTC.

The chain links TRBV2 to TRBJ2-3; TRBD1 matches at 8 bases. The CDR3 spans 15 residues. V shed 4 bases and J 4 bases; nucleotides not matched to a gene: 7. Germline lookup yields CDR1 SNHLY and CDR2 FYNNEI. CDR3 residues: CASSGAGGIPDTQYF. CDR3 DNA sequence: TGTGCCAGCAGTGGGGCAGGGGGCATTCCAGATACGCAGTATTTT.

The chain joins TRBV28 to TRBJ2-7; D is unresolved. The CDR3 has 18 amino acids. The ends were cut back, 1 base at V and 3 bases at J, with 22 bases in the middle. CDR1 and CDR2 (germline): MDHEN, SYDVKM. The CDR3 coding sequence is TGTGCCAGCAGTTTATACTGGACGGATGGAACCCACGGCTACGAGCAGTACTTC. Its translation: CASSLYWTDGTHGYEQYF. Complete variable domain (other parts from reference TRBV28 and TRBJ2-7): DVKVTQSSRYLVKRTGEKVFLECVQDMDHENMFWYRQDPGLGLRLIYFSYDVKMKEKGDIPEGYSVSREKKERFSLILESASTNQTSMYLCASSLYWTDGTHGYEQYFGPGTRLTVT.

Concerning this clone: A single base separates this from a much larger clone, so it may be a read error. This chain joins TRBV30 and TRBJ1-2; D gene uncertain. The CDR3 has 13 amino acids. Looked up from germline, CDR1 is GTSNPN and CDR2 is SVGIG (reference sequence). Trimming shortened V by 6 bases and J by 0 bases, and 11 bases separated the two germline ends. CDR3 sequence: CACPGRANYGYTF. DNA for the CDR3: TGTGCCTGCCCAGGACGGGCTAACTATGGCTACACCTTC.

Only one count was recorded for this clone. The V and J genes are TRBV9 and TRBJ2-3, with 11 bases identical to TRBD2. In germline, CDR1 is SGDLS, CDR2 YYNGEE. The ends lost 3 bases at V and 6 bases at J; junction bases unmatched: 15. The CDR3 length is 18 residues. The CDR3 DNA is TGTGCCAGCAGCGGGGGCTTTATAGCGGGAGGGCCGGAGGATACGCAGTATTTT. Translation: CASSGGFIAGGPEDTQYF.

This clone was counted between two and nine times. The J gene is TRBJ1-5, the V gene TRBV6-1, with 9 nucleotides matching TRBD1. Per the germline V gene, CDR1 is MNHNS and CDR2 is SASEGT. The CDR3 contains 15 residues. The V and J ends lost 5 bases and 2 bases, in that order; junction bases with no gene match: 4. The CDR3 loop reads CASSTRDRGNQPQHF. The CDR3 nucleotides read TGTGCCAGCAGTACCCGGGACAGGGGCAATCAGCCCCAGCATTTT.

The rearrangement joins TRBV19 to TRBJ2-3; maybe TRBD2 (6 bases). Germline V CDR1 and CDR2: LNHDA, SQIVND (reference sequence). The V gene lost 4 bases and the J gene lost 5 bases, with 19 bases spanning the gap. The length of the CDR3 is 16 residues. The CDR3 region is CASSKPGTPEGDTQYF. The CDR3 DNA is TGTGCCAGTAGTAAACCCGGGACTCCGGAGGGAGATACGCAGTATTTT.

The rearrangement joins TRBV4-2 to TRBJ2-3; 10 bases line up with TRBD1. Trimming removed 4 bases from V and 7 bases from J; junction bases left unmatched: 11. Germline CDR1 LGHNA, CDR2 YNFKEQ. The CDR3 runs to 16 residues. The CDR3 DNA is TGTGCCAGCAGCCTTGGGACAGGGGAGGGACAGAATACGCAGTATTTT. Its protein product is CASSLGTGEGQNTQYF.

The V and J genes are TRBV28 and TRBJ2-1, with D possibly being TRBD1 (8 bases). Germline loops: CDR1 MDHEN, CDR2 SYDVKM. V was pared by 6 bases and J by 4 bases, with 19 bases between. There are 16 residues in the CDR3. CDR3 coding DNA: TGTGCCAGCAGCCCGGGACAGGTGGGGGGGTACAATGAGCAGTTCTTC. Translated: CASSPGQVGGYNEQFF.

This CDR3 reads CASSFWGSGEQYF. In DNA form, the CDR3 reads TGCGCCAGCAGCTTTTGGGGGTCAGGGGAGCAGTACTTC. The chain recombines TRBV5-1 with TRBJ2-7, with D perhaps TRBD1 or TRBD2 (5 bases each). The CDR3 consists of 13 residues. V was pared by 2 bases and J by 7 bases, with 13 bases between. Germline values: CDR1 SGHRS, CDR2 YFSETQ.

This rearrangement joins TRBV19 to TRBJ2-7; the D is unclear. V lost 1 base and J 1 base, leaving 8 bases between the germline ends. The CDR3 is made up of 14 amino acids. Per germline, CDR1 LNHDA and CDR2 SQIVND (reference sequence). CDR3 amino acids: CASSIAGESYEQYF. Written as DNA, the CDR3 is TGTGCCAGTAGTATAGCAGGAGAATCCTACGAGCAGTACTTC.

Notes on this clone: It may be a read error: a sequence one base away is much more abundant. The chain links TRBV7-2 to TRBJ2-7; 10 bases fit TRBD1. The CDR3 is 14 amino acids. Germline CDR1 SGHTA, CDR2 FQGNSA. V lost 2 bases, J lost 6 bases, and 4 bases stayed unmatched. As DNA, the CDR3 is TGTGCCAGCAGCTTATCCGGGACAGGGGTCGAGCAGTACTTC. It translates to CASSLSGTGVEQYF.

The CDR3: CASTSDSPETQYF. The CDR3 DNA sequence: TGTGCCAGCACCTCGGACAGCCCGGAGACCCAGTACTTC. V gene TRBV2 combines with J gene TRBJ2-5; D is perhaps TRBD1 (6 bases). Trimming cost V 7 bases and J 5 bases, with 14 bases left between them. The CDR3 covers 13 residues. Germline assignment: CDR1 SNHLY and CDR2 FYNNEI.

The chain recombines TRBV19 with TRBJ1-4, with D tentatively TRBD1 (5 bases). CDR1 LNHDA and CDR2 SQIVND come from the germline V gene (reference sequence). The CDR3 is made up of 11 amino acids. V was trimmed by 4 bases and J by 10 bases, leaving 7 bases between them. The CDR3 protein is CASSRGPKLFF. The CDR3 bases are TGTGCCAGTAGTAGGGGACCAAAACTGTTTTTT.

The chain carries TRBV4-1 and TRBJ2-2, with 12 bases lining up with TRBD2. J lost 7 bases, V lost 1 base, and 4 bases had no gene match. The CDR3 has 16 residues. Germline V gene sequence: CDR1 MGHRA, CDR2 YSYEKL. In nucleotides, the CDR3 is TGCGCCAGCAGCCAAGGACTAGCGGGAGAGGTCGGGGAGCTGTTTTTT. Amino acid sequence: CASSQGLAGEVGELFF.

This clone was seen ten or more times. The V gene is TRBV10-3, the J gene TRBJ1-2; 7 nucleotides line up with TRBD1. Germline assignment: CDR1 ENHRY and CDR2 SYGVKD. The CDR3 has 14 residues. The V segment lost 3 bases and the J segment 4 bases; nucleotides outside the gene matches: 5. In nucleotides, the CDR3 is TGTGCCATCAGTGAATCCGGGACAGCCTATGGCTACACCTTC. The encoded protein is CAISESGTAYGYTF.

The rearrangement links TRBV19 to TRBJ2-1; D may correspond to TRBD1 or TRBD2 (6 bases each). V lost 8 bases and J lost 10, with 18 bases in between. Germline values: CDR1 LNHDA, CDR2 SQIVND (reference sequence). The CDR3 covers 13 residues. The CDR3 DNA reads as TGTGCCAGTGGGGGAAACTGGGGGGCAGAGCAGTTCTTC. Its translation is CASGGNWGAEQFF.

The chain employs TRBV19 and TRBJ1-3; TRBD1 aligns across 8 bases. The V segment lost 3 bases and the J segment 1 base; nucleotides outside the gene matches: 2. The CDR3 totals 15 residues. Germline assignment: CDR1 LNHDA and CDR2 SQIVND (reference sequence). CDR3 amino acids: CASSIQGASGNTIYF. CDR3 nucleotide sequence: TGTGCCAGTAGTATCCAGGGGGCTTCTGGAAACACCATATATTTT.

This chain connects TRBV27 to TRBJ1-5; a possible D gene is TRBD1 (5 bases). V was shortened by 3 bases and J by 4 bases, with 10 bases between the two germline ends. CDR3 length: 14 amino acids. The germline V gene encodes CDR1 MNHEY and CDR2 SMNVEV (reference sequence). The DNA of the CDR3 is TGTGCCAGCAGTTTCGCCAGGGCAAATCAGCCCCAGCATTTT. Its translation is CASSFARANQPQHF.

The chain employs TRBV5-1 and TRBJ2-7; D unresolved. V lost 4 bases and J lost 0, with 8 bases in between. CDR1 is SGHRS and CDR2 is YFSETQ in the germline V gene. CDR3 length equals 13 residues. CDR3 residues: CASSLVNSYEQYF. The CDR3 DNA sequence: TGCGCCAGCAGCCTGGTGAACTCCTACGAGCAGTACTTC.

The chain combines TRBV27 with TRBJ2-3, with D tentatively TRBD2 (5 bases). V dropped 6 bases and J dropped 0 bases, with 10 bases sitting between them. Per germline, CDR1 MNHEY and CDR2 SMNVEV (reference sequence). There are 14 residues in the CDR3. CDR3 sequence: CASSFPGSTDTQYF. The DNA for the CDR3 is TGTGCCAGCAGCTTCCCGGGGAGCACAGATACGCAGTATTTT.

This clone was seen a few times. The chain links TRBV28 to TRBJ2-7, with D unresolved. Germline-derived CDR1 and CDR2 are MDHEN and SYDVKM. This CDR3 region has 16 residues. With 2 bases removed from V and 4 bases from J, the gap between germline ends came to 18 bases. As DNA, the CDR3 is TGTGCCAGCAGTTTACCTTCGGCGGCACCTACTTACGAGCAGTACTTC. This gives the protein CASSLPSAAPTYEQYF.

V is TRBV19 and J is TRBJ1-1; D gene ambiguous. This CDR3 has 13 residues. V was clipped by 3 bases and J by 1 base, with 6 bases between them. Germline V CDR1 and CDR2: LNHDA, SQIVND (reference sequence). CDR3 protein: CASSINGNTEAFF. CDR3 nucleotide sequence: TGTGCCAGTAGTATTAACGGGAACACTGAAGCTTTCTTT.

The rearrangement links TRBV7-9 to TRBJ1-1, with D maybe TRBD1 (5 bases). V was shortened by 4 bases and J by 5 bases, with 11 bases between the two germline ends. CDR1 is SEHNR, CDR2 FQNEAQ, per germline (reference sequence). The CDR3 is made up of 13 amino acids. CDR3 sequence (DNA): TGTGCCAGCAGCTGGACACAAGGGACTGAAGCTTTCTTT. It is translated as CASSWTQGTEAFF. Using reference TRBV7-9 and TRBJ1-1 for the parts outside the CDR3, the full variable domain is DTGVSQNPRHKITKRGQNVTFRCDPISEHNRLYWYRQTLGQGPEFLTYFQNEAQLEKSRLLSDRFSAERPKGSFSTLEIQRTEQGDSAMYLCASSWTQGTEAFFGQGTRLTVV.

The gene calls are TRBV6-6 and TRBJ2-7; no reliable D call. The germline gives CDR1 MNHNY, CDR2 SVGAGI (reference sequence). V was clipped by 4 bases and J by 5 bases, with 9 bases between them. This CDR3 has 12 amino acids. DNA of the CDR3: TGTGCCAGCAGTTCCTACCTAGACGAGCAGTACTTC. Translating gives CASSSYLDEQYF.

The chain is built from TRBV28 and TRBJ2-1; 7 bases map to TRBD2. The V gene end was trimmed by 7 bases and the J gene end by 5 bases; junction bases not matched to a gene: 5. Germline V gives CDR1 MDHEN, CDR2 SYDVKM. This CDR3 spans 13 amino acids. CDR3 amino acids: CASITSGNNEQFF. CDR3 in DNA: TGTGCCAGCATTACCAGCGGGAACAATGAGCAGTTCTTC.

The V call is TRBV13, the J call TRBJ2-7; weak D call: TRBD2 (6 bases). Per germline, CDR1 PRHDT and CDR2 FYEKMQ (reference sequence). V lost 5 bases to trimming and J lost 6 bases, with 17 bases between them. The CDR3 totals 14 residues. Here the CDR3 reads CASSPRWRGSEQYF. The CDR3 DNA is TGTGCCAGCAGCCCTAGGTGGAGGGGAAGCGAGCAGTACTTC. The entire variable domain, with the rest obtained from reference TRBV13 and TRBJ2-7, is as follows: AAGVIQSPRHLIKEKRETATLKCYPIPRHDTVYWYQQGPGQDPQFLISFYEKMQSDKGSIPDRFSAQQFSDYHSELNMSSLELGDSALYFCASSPRWRGSEQYFGPGTRLTVT.

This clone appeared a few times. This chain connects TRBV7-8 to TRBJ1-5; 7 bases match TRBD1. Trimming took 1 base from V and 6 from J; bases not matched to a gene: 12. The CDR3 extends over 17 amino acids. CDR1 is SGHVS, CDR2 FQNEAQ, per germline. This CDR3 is CASSLVEGAGAFQPQHF. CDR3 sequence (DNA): TGTGCCAGCAGCTTAGTTGAGGGGGCGGGTGCTTTTCAGCCCCAGCATTTT.

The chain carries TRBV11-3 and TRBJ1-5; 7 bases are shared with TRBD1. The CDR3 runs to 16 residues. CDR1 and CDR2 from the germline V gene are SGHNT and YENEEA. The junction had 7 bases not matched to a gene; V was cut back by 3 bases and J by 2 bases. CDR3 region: CASSFLKGAGNQPQHF. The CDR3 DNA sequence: TGTGCCAGCAGCTTCCTAAAGGGGGCTGGCAATCAGCCCCAGCATTTT.